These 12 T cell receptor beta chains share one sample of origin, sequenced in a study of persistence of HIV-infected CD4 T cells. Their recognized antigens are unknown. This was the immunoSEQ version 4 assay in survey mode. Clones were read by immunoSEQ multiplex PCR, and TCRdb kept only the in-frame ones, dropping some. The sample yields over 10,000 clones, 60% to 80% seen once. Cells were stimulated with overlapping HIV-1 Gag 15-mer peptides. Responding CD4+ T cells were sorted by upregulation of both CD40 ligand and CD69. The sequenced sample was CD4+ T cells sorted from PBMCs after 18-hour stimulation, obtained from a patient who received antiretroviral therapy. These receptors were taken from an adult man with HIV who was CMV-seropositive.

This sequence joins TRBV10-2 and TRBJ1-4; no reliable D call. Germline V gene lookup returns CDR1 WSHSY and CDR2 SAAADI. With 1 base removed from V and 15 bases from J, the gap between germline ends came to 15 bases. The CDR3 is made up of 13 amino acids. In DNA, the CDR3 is TGCGCCAGCAGTGAGTTGGGCGGAGGCAGATTGTTTTTT. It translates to CASSELGGGRLFF.

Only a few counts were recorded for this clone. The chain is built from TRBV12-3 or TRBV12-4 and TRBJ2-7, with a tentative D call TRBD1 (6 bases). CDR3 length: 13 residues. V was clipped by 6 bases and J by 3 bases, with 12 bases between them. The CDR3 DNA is TGTGCCAGCAGCCAATTGACAGGCTACGAGCAGTACTTC. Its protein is CASSQLTGYEQYF.

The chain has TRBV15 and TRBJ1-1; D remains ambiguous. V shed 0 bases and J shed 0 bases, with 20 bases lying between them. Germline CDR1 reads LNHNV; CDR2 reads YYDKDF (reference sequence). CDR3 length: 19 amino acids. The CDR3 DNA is TGTGCCACCAGCAGAGATCCCAGTAACATCTTCAGGATGAACACTGAAGCTTTCTTT. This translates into CATSRDPSNIFRMNTEAFF.

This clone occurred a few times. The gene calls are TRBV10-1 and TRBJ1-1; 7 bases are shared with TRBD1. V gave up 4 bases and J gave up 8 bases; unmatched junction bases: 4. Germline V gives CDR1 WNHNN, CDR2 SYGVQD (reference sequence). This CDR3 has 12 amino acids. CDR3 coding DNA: TGCGCCAGCAGTGGGCCACAGGGGGAAGCTTTCTTT. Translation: CASSGPQGEAFF.

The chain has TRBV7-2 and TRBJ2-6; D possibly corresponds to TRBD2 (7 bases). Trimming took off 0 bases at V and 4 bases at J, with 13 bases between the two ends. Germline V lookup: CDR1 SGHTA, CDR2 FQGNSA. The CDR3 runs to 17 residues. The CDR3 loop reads CASSLAGGASGANVLTF. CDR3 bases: TGTGCCAGCAGCTTAGCTGGGGGGGCCTCCGGGGCCAACGTCCTGACTTTC.

The CDR3 loop is CASSVDAGSYEQYF. CDR3 nucleotide sequence: TGTGCCAGCAGCGTAGACGCAGGCTCCTACGAGCAGTACTTC. V is TRBV9 and J is TRBJ2-7; D not resolved. V was clipped by 0 bases and J by 0 bases, with 7 bases between them. This CDR3 has 14 residues. CDR1 and CDR2 from the germline V gene are SGDLS and YYNGEE.

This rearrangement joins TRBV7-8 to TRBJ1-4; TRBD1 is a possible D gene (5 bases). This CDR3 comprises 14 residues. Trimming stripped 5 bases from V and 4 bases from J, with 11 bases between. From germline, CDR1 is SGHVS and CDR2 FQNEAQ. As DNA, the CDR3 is TGTGCCAGCAGCCCCCGGGGGGTTAATGAAAAACTGTTTTTT. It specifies CASSPRGVNEKLFF.

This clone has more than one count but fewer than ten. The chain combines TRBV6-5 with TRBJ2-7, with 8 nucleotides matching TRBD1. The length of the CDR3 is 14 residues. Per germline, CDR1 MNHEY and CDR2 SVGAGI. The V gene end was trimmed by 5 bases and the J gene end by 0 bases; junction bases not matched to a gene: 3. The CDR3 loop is CASSPGGSSYEQYF. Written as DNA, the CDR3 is TGTGCCAGCAGTCCAGGGGGCAGCTCCTACGAGCAGTACTTC.

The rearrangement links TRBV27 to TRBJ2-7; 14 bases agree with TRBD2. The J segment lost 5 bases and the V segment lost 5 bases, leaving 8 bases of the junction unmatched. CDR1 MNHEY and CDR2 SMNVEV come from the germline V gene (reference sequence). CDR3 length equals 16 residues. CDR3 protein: CASSPSGLAGGHEQYF. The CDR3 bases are TGTGCCAGCAGTCCTTCCGGACTAGCGGGAGGTCACGAGCAGTACTTC.

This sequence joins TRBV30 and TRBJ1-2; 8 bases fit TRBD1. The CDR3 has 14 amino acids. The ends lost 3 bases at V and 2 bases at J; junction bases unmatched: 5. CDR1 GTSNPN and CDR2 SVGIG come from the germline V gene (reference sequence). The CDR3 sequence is CAWRRQGTNYGYTF. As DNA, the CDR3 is TGTGCCTGGAGGAGACAGGGGACCAACTATGGCTACACCTTC.

CDR3: CSVQNPGQGREKLFF. In DNA form, the CDR3 reads TGCAGCGTCCAAAATCCGGGACAGGGGAGGGAAAAACTGTTTTTT. This sequence joins TRBV29-1 and TRBJ1-4, with 10 bases identical to TRBD1. The V segment lost 6 bases and the J segment 8 bases; nucleotides outside the gene matches: 12. The CDR3 spans 15 residues. CDR1 is SQVTM, CDR2 ANQGSEA, per germline. The variable domain in full, with the rest retrieved from reference TRBV29-1 and TRBJ1-4, is SAVISQKPSRDICQRGTSLTIQCQVDSQVTMMFWYRQQPGQSLTLIATANQGSEATYESGFVIDKFPISRPNLTFSTLTVSNMSPEDSSIYLCSVQNPGQGREKLFFGSGTQLSVL.

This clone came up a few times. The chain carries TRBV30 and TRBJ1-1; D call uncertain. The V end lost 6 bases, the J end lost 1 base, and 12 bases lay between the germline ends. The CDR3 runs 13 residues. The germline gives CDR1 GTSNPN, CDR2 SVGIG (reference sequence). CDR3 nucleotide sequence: TGTGCCTGTCCTGTTGAAGGGAACACTGAAGCTTTCTTT. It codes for CACPVEGNTEAFF.